Shown below are 9 T cell receptor beta chains from a single sample sequenced in a study of T cell repertoires in cytomegalovirus infection. One entry per CDR3 protein, called by TCRdb with MiXCR from the reads. The repertoire holds about 530,000 distinct CDR3 sequences, with 26% as singletons. Sequencing was done on a sample of PBMCs. The receptors were sampled from a human donor in good health (CMV status not recorded). Some clones in this sample may be carry-over from other donors' samples.

This clonotype was counted between two and nine times. The rearrangement joins TRBV19 to TRBJ1-5; D may be TRBD1 (5 bases). This CDR3 region has 15 residues. V was trimmed by 5 bases and J by 2 bases, leaving 13 bases between them. Germline V gene data show CDR1 as LNHDA and CDR2 as SQIVND (reference sequence). The chain's CDR3 is CASSASLGGNQPQHF. CDR3 coding DNA: TGTGCCAGTAGTGCCTCATTGGGGGGCAATCAGCCCCAGCATTTT.

V is TRBV27 and J is TRBJ1-1; D is uncertain. V gave up 1 base and J gave up 0 bases, with 6 bases separating them. The germline gives CDR1 MNHEY, CDR2 SMNVEV (reference sequence). This CDR3 comprises 14 residues. CDR3 bases: TGTGCCAGCAGTTTATTCGGCGTGAACACTGAAGCTTTCTTT. It specifies CASSLFGVNTEAFF.

This clonotype was seen only a few times. The genes are TRBV28 and TRBJ1-1; 7 nucleotides line up with TRBD1. V shed 5 bases, J shed 3 bases, and the junction held 6 bases outside the gene matches. CDR1 is MDHEN and CDR2 is SYDVKM in the germline V gene. The CDR3 contains 14 residues. CDR3 protein: CASSPDRVDTEAFF. Here the CDR3 DNA reads TGTGCCAGCAGTCCTGACAGGGTGGACACTGAAGCTTTCTTT.

V is TRBV4-1 and J is TRBJ2-2, with D unclear. Germline CDR1 MGHRA, CDR2 YSYEKL. The CDR3 is 15 residues long. Trimming shortened V by 3 bases and J by 6 bases, and 14 bases separated the two germline ends. CDR3 amino acids: CASSQGFSGSGELFF. In DNA form, the CDR3 reads TGCGCCAGCAGCCAGGGGTTTTCAGGCTCCGGGGAGCTGTTTTTT.

The sample holds a few counts of this clonotype. The chain employs TRBV9 and TRBJ1-2, with 7 bases identical to TRBD1. The germline gives CDR1 SGDLS, CDR2 YYNGEE. V lost 5 bases to trimming and J lost 8 bases; unmatched junction nucleotides: 6. The CDR3 extends over 12 amino acids. This chain's CDR3 is CASSTGVQGYTF. The CDR3 bases are TGTGCCAGCAGTACAGGGGTCCAAGGCTACACCTTC. The whole variable domain, remainder taken from reference TRBV9 and TRBJ1-2, is DSGVTQTPKHLITATGQRVTLRCSPRSGDLSVYWYQQSLDQGLQFLIQYYNGEERAKGNILERFSAQQFPDLHSELNLSSLELGDSALYFCASSTGVQGYTFGSGTRLTVV.

The chain recombines TRBV29-1 with TRBJ2-7; D gene ambiguous. V was shortened by 4 bases and J by 2 bases, with 6 bases between the two germline ends. Germline CDR1 reads SQVTM; CDR2 reads ANQGSEA. The CDR3 has 11 amino acids. The chain's CDR3 is CSVGGPYEQYF. Written as DNA, the CDR3 is TGCAGCGTTGGTGGTCCCTACGAGCAGTACTTC.

The rearrangement joins TRBV6-2 or TRBV6-3 to TRBJ2-2; 7 bases fit TRBD2. The CDR3 runs to 12 residues. From germline, CDR1 is MNHEY and CDR2 SVGEGT. The V gene end was trimmed by 11 bases and the J gene end by 7 bases; junction bases not matched to a gene: 7. The CDR3 DNA follows: TGTGCCGGAACTAGCGTATTCGGGGAGCTGTTTTTT. Encoded protein: CAGTSVFGELFF.

This clonotype was seen a single time. This rearrangement joins TRBV20-1 to TRBJ2-1, with D possibly called TRBD1 or TRBD2 (5 bases each). The CDR3 runs 18 residues. In germline, CDR1 is DFQATT, CDR2 SNEGSKA (reference sequence). V shed 6 bases and J shed 3 bases, with 27 bases lying between them. CDR3 loop: CSAYQGVVTSPGYNEQFF. Here the CDR3 DNA reads TGCAGTGCCTATCAGGGAGTCGTGACAAGCCCGGGCTACAATGAGCAGTTCTTC.

This clonotype was picked up a small number of times. CDR3 sequence (DNA): TGTGCCAGCAGCAAAGACAGGGGGCGTGGAGAGACCCAGTACTTC. Translated: CASSKDRGRGETQYF. The V gene is TRBV11-2, the J gene TRBJ2-5; 10 nucleotides line up with TRBD1. Germline CDR1 is SGHAT and CDR2 is FQNNGV. There are 15 residues in the CDR3. Unmatched junction bases numbered 7, after V lost 5 bases and J lost 4 bases.